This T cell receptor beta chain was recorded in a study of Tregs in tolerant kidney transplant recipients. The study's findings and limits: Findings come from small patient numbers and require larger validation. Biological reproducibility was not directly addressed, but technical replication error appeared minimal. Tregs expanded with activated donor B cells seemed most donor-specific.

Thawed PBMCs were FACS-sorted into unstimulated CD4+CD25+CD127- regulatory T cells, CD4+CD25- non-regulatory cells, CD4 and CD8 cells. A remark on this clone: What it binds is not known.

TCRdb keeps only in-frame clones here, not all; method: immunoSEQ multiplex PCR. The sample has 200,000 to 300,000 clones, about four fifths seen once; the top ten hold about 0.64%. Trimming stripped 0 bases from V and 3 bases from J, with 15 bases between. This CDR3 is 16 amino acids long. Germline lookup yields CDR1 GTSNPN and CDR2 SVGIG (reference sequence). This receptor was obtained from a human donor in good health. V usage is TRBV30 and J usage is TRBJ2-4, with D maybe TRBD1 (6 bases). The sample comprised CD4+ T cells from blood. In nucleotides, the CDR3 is TGTGCCTGGAGTGTCACAGGGCCCATGGTCAAAAACATTCAGTACTTC. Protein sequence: CAWSVTGPMVKNIQYF.